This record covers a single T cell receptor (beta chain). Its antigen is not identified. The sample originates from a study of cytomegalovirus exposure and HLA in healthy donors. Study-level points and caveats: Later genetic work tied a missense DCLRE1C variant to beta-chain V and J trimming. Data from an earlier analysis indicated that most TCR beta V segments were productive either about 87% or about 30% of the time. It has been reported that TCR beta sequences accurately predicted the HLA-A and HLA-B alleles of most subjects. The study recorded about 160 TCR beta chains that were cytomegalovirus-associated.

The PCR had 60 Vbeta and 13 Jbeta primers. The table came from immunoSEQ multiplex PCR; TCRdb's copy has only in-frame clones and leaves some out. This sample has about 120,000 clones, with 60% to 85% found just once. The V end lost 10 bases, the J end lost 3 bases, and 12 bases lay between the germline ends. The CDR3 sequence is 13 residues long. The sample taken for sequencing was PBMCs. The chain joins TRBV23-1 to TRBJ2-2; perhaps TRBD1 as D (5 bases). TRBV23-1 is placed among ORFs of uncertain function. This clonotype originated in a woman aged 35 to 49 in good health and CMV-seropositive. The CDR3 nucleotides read TGCGCCACCCCCAAGGGGCACACCGGGGAGCTGTTTTTT. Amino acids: CATPKGHTGELFF.